The 24 T cell receptor beta chains below all came from one sample that was sequenced in a study of long-term antiretroviral therapy in people with HIV. This was the immunoSEQ v3.0 assay at survey level. Assay: immunoSEQ multiplex PCR; the TCRdb copy retains only in-frame clones and omits some. The data hold about 30,000 clones, with 80% observed a single time. The material was unsorted PBMCs, obtained 0.3 years after starting antiretroviral therapy. The receptors come from a man aged 35-49 years with HIV.

The V gene is TRBV5-1, the J gene TRBJ2-5, with 13 bases that match TRBD2. CDR3 length: 15 residues. Trimming took 4 bases from V and 5 from J; bases not matched to a gene: 5. Germline CDR1 SGHRS, CDR2 YFSETQ. The CDR3 here is CASSGLAGAGETQYF. The DNA for the CDR3 is TGCGCCAGCAGCGGACTAGCGGGGGCCGGGGAGACCCAGTACTTC.

The chain has TRBV9 and TRBJ2-7; TRBD2 might be the D (5 bases). The CDR3 is 17 amino acids. CDR1 and CDR2 from the germline V gene are SGDLS and YYNGEE. V was clipped by 0 bases and J by 7 bases, with 23 bases between them. The CDR3 bases are TGTGCCAGCAGCGTAGCCCCCCTGACTAAACCCACGGGGGAGCAGTACTTC. Amino acids: CASSVAPLTKPTGEQYF.

The chain couples TRBV7-9 to TRBJ1-4; D is unclear. The CDR3 is made up of 11 amino acids. V lost 2 bases and J 10 bases, leaving 5 bases between the germline ends. From germline, CDR1 is SEHNR and CDR2 FQNEAQ (reference sequence). The CDR3 sequence: CASSLWGKLFF. The CDR3 coding sequence is TGTGCCAGCAGCTTATGGGGAAAACTGTTTTTT.

The V call is TRBV20-1, the J call TRBJ1-2; maybe TRBD1 (5 bases). The CDR3 contains 11 residues. Germline assignment: CDR1 DFQATT and CDR2 SNEGSKA (reference sequence). V dropped 8 bases and J dropped 8 bases, with 15 bases sitting between them. The CDR3 is CSFDRPEGYTF. The CDR3, as DNA: TGCAGTTTCGACAGACCAGAGGGCTACACCTTC.

The chain combines TRBV18 with TRBJ2-3; D unclear. The CDR3 has 13 amino acids. V was cut by 5 bases and J by 0 bases, with 6 bases left in between. Per the germline V gene, CDR1 is KGHSH and CDR2 is LQKENI. The CDR3 DNA sequence: TGTGCCAGCTCAATTTCTAGCACAGATACGCAGTATTTT. Translated, it gives CASSISSTDTQYF. Combining the CDR3 with reference TRBV18 and TRBJ2-3 gives the whole variable domain NAGVMQNPRHLVRRRGQEARLRCSPMKGHSHVYWYRQLPEEGLKFMVYLQKENIIDESGMPKERFSAEFPKEGPSILRIQQVVRGDSAAYFCASSISSTDTQYFGPGTRLTVL.

J is TRBJ2-7 and V is TRBV6-1; weak D call: TRBD2 (6 bases). Germline CDR1 reads MNHNS; CDR2 reads SASEGT. V dropped 0 bases and J dropped 9 bases, with 12 bases sitting between them. The CDR3 covers 13 residues. CDR3 DNA: TGTGCCAGCAGTGAAGCGATCGGGGGAAGGCAGTACTTC. Its protein product is CASSEAIGGRQYF.

The rearrangement joins TRBV7-2 to TRBJ2-7, with 7 bases identical to TRBD2. Germline V gives CDR1 SGHTA, CDR2 FQGNSA. The trim removed 0 bases at V and 0 bases at J, leaving 2 bases unmatched. The CDR3 extends over 15 amino acids. The CDR3 nucleotides are TGTGCCAGCAGCTTAGCTGGCGGGGGCTCCTACGAGCAGTACTTC. Translating it yields CASSLAGGGSYEQYF. Combining the CDR3 with reference TRBV7-2 and TRBJ2-7 gives the whole variable domain GAGVSQSPSNKVTEKGKDVELRCDPISGHTALYWYRQSLGQGLEFLIYFQGNSAPDKSGLPSDRFSAERTGGSVSTLTIQRTQQEDSAVYLCASSLAGGGSYEQYFGPGTRLTVT.

The gene calls are TRBV5-1 and TRBJ1-6; 7 bases line up with TRBD1. Germline CDR1 SGHRS, CDR2 YFSETQ. The junction had 6 bases not matched to a gene; V was cut back by 2 bases and J by 7 bases. CDR3 length equals 15 residues. The CDR3 protein is CASSFTGTENSPLHF. The CDR3 DNA is TGCGCCAGCAGCTTCACCGGGACAGAGAATTCACCCCTCCACTTT.

By proportion, this clone is medium-sized. The chain combines TRBV19 with TRBJ2-1, with 8 positions matching TRBD2. This CDR3 contains 15 residues. Germline V lookup: CDR1 LNHDA, CDR2 SQIVND (reference sequence). Trimming removed 3 bases from V and 2 bases from J; junction bases left unmatched: 3. CDR3 region: CASSMVAGPYNEQFF. As DNA, the CDR3 is TGTGCCAGTAGTATGGTAGCGGGACCCTACAATGAGCAGTTCTTC.

V usage is TRBV12-5 and J usage is TRBJ2-3, with 14 bases matching TRBD2. This CDR3 is built from 16 residues. V was pared by 5 bases and J by 5 bases, with 6 bases of the junction left unmatched. Looked up from germline, CDR1 is LGHNT and CDR2 is FRNRAP. CDR3 nucleotides: TGTGCTAGTGGTCCGGGACTAGCGGGGGCCGGAGATACGCAGTATTTT. As protein: CASGPGLAGAGDTQYF.

The genes are TRBV19 and TRBJ2-2, with TRBD2 matching 11 bases. The CDR3 is 18 residues long. CDR1 and CDR2 (germline): LNHDA, SQIVND (reference sequence). Trimming cost V 5 bases and J 6 bases; bases outside gene matches: 14. The CDR3 DNA is TGTGCCAGTAGTTCACGACTGCGGGTAGCGGGGGGGCCCGGGGAGCTGTTTTTT. Protein: CASSSRLRVAGGPGELFF.

The CDR3 region has the DNA TGTGCCAGCAGCCCCCCTTTCAATGAGCAGTTCTTC. It encodes CASSPPFNEQFF. This chain joins TRBV7-2 and TRBJ2-1; D not certain. The CDR3 is made up of 12 amino acids. V was trimmed by 5 bases and J by 6 bases, leaving 8 bases between them. Germline V gene data show CDR1 as SGHTA and CDR2 as FQGNSA.

This clone was observed a single time. The chain combines TRBV2 with TRBJ2-7, with 7 bases that match TRBD1. V was pared by 7 bases and J by 2 bases, with 5 bases of the junction left unmatched. Germline CDR1 is SNHLY and CDR2 is FYNNEI. The CDR3 length is 13 residues. This chain's CDR3 is CASTLDRTYEQYF. The CDR3, as DNA: TGTGCCAGCACCCTGGACAGGACCTACGAGCAGTACTTC.

The J gene is TRBJ2-7, the V gene TRBV29-1; D is unclear. V was pared by 1 base and J by 1 base, with 8 bases between. Germline CDR1 SQVTM, CDR2 ANQGSEA. The CDR3 length is 13 residues. The CDR3 reads CSVEGQESYEQYF. The CDR3 nucleotides read TGCAGCGTTGAAGGTCAGGAATCCTACGAGCAGTACTTC.

V is TRBV20-1 and J is TRBJ1-2; no definite D call. This CDR3 region has 11 residues. V dropped 3 bases and J dropped 5 bases, with 7 bases sitting between them. Germline CDR1 DFQATT, CDR2 SNEGSKA (reference sequence). The CDR3 coding sequence is TGCAGTGCTAGGGCGGGTTATGGCTACACCTTC. Its protein product is CSARAGYGYTF.

The chain links TRBV6-6 to TRBJ1-5; the match to TRBD1 covers 9 bases. The trim removed 4 bases at V and 7 bases at J, leaving 5 bases unmatched. Germline values: CDR1 MNHNY, CDR2 SVGAGI (reference sequence). The CDR3 consists of 14 residues. CDR3 DNA: TGTGCCAGCAGTTTAGGGACAGGGAACCAGCCCCAGCATTTT. As protein: CASSLGTGNQPQHF.

This clone was observed a handful of times. The genes are TRBV14 and TRBJ2-7, with 7 positions matching TRBD2. Germline lookup yields CDR1 SGHDN and CDR2 FVKESK. The CDR3 has 15 amino acids. The V and J ends lost 5 bases and 1 base, in that order; junction bases with no gene match: 8. The CDR3 spells CASSEIAGGSYEQYF. CDR3 coding DNA: TGTGCCAGCAGCGAAATAGCGGGCGGATCCTACGAGCAGTACTTC. The variable domain in full, with the rest retrieved from reference TRBV14 and TRBJ2-7, is EAGVTQFPSHSVIEKGQTVTLRCDPISGHDNLYWYRRVMGKEIKFLLHFVKESKQDESGMPNNRFLAERTGGTYSTLKVQPAELEDSGVYFCASSEIAGGSYEQYFGPGTRLTVT.

The chain joins TRBV6-5 to TRBJ1-2; possible D gene TRBD1, 5 bases. CDR1 is MNHEY, CDR2 SVGAGI, per germline. The ends were cut back, 8 bases at V and 4 bases at J, with 20 bases in the middle. The CDR3 extends over 15 amino acids. Here the CDR3 reads CASRITGPEGYGYTF. The CDR3 DNA sequence: TGTGCCAGCCGGATTACAGGCCCGGAAGGCTATGGCTACACCTTC.

This chain uses TRBV15 with TRBJ1-1, with D perhaps matching TRBD1 (5 bases). The germline V and J ends were trimmed by 0 bases and 4 bases, with 12 bases remaining between them. The CDR3 is 15 amino acids. Germline-derived CDR1 and CDR2 are LNHNV and YYDKDF (reference sequence). This chain's CDR3 is CATSREGQGSTEAFF. For the CDR3, the DNA is TGTGCCACCAGCAGAGAGGGCCAGGGTAGCACTGAAGCTTTCTTT.

There are a few counts of this clone. This chain uses TRBV9 with TRBJ2-2; TRBD2 aligns across 7 bases. With 3 bases clipped from V and 1 base from J, the junction kept 3 bases outside the gene matches. The CDR3 runs 15 residues. From germline, CDR1 is SGDLS and CDR2 YYNGEE. CDR3 residues: CASSAGGWNTGELFF. The CDR3 DNA reads as TGTGCCAGCAGCGCCGGGGGGTGGAACACCGGGGAGCTGTTTTTT.

The chain is built from TRBV7-9 and TRBJ2-3, with D perhaps TRBD2 (5 bases). The CDR3 contains 15 residues. Trimming removed 2 bases at V and 5 bases at J, with 14 bases between. Germline V lookup: CDR1 SEHNR, CDR2 FQNEAQ (reference sequence). In nucleotides, the CDR3 is TGTGCCAGCAGCTTATCCAGCGGAACAAGAGATACGCAGTATTTT. It codes for CASSLSSGTRDTQYF.

V is TRBV6-6 and J is TRBJ2-2; 7 positions match TRBD2. The CDR3 is 14 residues long. Losses at the gene ends were 8 bases for V and 3 bases for J; bases not matched to a gene: 6. Germline V gives CDR1 MNHNY, CDR2 SVGAGI (reference sequence). CDR3 loop: CASHGGTDTGELFF. The CDR3 DNA sequence: TGTGCCAGCCACGGGGGGACGGACACCGGGGAGCTGTTTTTT.

The chain combines TRBV29-1 with TRBJ2-7, with TRBD1 identical over 9 bases. V was pared by 6 bases and J by 6 bases, with 9 bases of the junction left unmatched. CDR3 length equals 13 residues. Germline CDR1 SQVTM, CDR2 ANQGSEA. In DNA, the CDR3 is TGCAGCGTAACGGGACAGGGAGGGAGCGAGCAGTACTTC. Its translation is CSVTGQGGSEQYF.

The chain employs TRBV27 and TRBJ2-2; D gene ambiguous. Germline lookup yields CDR1 MNHEY and CDR2 SMNVEV (reference sequence). Trimming left V 6 bases short and J 1 base short, with 6 bases between. CDR3 length: 13 amino acids. The CDR3 sequence is CASREGNTGELFF. In DNA, the CDR3 is TGTGCCAGCAGGGAAGGGAACACCGGGGAGCTGTTTTTT.